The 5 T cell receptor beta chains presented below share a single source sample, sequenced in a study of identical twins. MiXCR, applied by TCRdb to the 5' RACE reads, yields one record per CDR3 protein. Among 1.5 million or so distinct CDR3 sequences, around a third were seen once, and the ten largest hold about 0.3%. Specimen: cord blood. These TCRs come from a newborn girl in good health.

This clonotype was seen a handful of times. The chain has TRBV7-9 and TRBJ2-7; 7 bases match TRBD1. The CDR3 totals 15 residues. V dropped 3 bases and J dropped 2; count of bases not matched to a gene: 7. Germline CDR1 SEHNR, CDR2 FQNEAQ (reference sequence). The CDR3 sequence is CASSFGTELTYEQYF. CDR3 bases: TGTGCCAGCAGCTTCGGGACAGAACTTACCTACGAGCAGTACTTC. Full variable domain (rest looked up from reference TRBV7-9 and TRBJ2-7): DTGVSQNPRHKITKRGQNVTFRCDPISEHNRLYWYRQTLGQGPEFLTYFQNEAQLEKSRLLSDRFSAERPKGSFSTLEIQRTEQGDSAMYLCASSFGTELTYEQYFGPGTRLTVT.

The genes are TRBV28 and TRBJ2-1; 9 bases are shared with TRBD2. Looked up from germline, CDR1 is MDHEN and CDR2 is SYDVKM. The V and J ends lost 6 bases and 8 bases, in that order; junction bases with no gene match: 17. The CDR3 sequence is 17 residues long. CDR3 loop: CASSHQKRVAGAHEQFF. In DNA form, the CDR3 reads TGTGCCAGCAGCCACCAAAAAAGGGTAGCGGGAGCACATGAGCAGTTCTTC.

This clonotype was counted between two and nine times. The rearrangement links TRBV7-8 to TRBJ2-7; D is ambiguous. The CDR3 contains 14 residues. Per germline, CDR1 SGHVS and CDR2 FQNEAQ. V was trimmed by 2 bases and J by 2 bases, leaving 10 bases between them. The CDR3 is CASSLRGTAYEQYF. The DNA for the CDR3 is TGTGCCAGCAGCTTAAGAGGAACGGCCTACGAGCAGTACTTC.

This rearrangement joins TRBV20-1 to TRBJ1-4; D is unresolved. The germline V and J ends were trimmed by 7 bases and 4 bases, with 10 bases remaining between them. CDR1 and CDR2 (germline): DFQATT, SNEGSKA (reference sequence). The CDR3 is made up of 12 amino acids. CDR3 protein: CSVTELNEKLFF. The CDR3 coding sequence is TGCAGTGTTACAGAGCTTAATGAAAAACTGTTTTTT.

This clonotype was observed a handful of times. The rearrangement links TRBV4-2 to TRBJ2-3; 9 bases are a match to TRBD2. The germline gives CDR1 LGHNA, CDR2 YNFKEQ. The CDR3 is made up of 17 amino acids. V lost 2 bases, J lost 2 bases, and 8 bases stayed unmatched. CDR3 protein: CASSQRPGLATTDTQYF. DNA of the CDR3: TGTGCCAGCAGCCAACGACCGGGACTAGCTACCACAGATACGCAGTATTTT.